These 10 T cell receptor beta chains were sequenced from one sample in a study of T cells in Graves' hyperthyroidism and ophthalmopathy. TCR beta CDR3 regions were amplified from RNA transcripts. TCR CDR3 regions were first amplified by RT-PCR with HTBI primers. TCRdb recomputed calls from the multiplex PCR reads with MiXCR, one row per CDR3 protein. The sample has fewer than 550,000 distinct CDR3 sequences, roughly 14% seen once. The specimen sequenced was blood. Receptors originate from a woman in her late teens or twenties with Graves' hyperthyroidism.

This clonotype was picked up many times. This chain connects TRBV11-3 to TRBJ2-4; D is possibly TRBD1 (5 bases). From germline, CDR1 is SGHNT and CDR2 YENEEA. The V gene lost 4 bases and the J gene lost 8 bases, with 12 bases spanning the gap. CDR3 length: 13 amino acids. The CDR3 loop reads CASSSSGLDIQYF. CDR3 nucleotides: TGTGCCAGCAGCTCTTCAGGGCTGGACATTCAGTACTTC.

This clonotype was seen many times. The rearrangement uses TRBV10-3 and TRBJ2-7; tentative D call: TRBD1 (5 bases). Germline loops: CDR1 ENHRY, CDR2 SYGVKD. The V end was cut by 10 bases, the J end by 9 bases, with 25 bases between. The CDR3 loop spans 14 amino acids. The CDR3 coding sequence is TGTGCCACCTCGGTTTCACAGGATGGTCGCGGGCAGTACTTC. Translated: CATSVSQDGRGQYF.

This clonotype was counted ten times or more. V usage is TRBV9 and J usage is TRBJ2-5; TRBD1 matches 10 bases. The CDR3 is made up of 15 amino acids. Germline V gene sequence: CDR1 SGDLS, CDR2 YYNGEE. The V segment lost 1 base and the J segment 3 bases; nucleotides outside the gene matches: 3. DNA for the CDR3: TGTGCCAGCAGCGTAACGGGACAGGGGAAAGAGACCCAGTACTTC. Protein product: CASSVTGQGKETQYF.

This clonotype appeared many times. The CDR3 spells CASRPGLAASTDTQYF. CDR3 coding DNA: TGTGCCAGCAGACCGGGACTAGCGGCTAGCACAGATACGCAGTATTTT. This chain links TRBV7-2 with TRBJ2-3; 11 bases are a match to TRBD2. Trimming removed 6 bases from V and 0 bases from J; junction bases left unmatched: 5. Germline V gives CDR1 SGHTA, CDR2 FQGNSA. The CDR3 sequence is 16 residues long.

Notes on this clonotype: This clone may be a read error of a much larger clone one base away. The CDR3 nucleotides are TGTGCCTGCAGCCAAGGGACTAGCGGGTTAGGTTTTGAGCAGTTCTTC. It translates to CACSQGTSGLGFEQFF. This chain joins TRBV11-2 and TRBJ2-1; 12 bases align to TRBD2. The CDR3 totals 16 residues. Per the germline V gene, CDR1 is SGHAT and CDR2 is FQNNGV.

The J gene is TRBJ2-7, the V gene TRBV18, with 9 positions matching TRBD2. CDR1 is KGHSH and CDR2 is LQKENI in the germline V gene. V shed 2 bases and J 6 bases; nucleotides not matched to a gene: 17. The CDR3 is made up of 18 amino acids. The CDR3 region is CASSPMALAGPSPSEQYF. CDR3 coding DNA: TGTGCCAGCTCACCAATGGCGCTAGCGGGACCATCCCCCTCCGAGCAGTACTTC. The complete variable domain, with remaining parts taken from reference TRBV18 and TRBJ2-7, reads NAGVMQNPRHLVRRRGQEARLRCSPMKGHSHVYWYRQLPEEGLKFMVYLQKENIIDESGMPKERFSAEFPKEGPSILRIQQVVRGDSAAYFCASSPMALAGPSPSEQYFGPGTRLTVT.

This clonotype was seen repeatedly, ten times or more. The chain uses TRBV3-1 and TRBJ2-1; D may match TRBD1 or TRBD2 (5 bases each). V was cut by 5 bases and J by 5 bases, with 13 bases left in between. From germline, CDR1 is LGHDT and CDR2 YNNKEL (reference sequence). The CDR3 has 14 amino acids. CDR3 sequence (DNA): TGTGCCAGCAGCTTAAGTGGGGGAGACAATGAGCAGTTCTTC. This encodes CASSLSGGDNEQFF.

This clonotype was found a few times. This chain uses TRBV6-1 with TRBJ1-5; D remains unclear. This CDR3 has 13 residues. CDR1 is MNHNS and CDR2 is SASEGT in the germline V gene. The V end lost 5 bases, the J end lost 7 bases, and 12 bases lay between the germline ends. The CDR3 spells CASSWWIDQPQHF. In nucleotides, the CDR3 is TGTGCCAGCAGTTGGTGGATCGACCAGCCCCAGCATTTT.

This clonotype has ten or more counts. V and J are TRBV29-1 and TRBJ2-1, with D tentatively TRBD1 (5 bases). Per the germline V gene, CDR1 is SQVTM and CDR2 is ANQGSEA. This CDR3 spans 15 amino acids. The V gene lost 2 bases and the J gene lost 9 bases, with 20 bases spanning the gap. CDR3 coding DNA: TGCAGCGTTGAACGGTTAGGCCAGGGCAGTGGTGAGCAGTTCTTC. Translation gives CSVERLGQGSGEQFF.

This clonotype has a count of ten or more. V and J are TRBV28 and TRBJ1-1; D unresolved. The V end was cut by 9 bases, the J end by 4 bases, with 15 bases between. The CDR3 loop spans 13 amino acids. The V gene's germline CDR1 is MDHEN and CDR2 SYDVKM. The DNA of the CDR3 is TGTGCCAGTATTCAACCATGGGGCACTGAAGCTTTCTTT. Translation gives CASIQPWGTEAFF.